The clone carrying this TCR beta chain was seen only once. The antigen remains undetermined. The record originates from a study of blood T cells in healthy people across ages. Study-level findings and limits: Higher diversity, along with more naive CD4+ cells, distinguished long-lived donors from aged donors. CMV status of donors was not determined, possibly confounding expanded clonotype changes.

A sample-barcoded 5' primer and a J-beta primer mix were used in a second PCR of roughly 7 to 12 cycles. MiXCR, run by TCRdb on the 5' RACE reads, gives a single entry per CDR3 protein. The sample lists 2 million or so distinct CDR3 sequences, less than 50% occurring once. Each sample used at least 6 million PBMCs. This CDR3 comprises 15 residues. The germline gives CDR1 KGHDR, CDR2 SFDVKD. Trimming removed 1 base at V and 4 bases at J, with 10 bases between. The chain employs TRBV24-1 and TRBJ2-1; possibly TRBD2 for D (5 bases). Material: blood. This receptor was taken from a woman aged 40 to 55 in good health. The CDR3 sequence is CATSDFAGGYNEQFF. DNA for the CDR3: TGTGCCACCAGTGATTTTGCGGGTGGGTACAATGAGCAGTTCTTC.